This T cell receptor (beta chain) came from a study of OX40 agonist ivuxolimab in advanced cancers. Study summary: Three patients, one with hepatocellular carcinoma and two with cutaneous melanoma, responded partially.

CDR3 length: 14 amino acids. CDR1 and CDR2 from the germline V gene are KGHSH and LQKENI. V shed 3 bases and J 7 bases; nucleotides not matched to a gene: 6. Sequencing was performed with immunoSEQ multiplex PCR; in TCRdb, only in-frame clones are kept and a portion is missing. The profile shows 65,000 to 75,000 clones, about 85% of them singletons. The clonotype comes from an adult with an advanced solid tumor such as melanoma, head and neck, liver or kidney cancer. V and J are TRBV18 and TRBJ1-2, with 9 bases lining up with TRBD1. The input for sequencing was CD4+ or CD8+ T cells sorted from blood, taken in a trial of the OX40 agonist ivuxolimab. The CDR3 protein is CASSPGDRASGYTF. The CDR3 coding sequence is TGTGCCAGCTCACCGGGGGACAGGGCTTCTGGCTACACCTTC.